What follows is one T cell receptor (beta chain) and its context. This clonotype was detected ten times or more. Its specific antigen is unknown. Base qualities are missing; no much larger clone stands one base away. Interpreted using the paper, the time point label stands for: newly diagnosed GD, antithyroid drugs for less than 3 months. For both TCR sequencing and RNA sequencing, RNA was extracted from PBMCs in TRIzol. The diagnosis of Graves' disease was made according to American Thyroid Association guidelines. Recruitment of patients was carried out at an endocrinology department in Xi'an, China. Each patient gave approximately 10 milliliters of peripheral blood, collected in an EDTA anticoagulant tube. PBMCs were isolated by Ficoll Paque Plus density gradient separation without further T cell sorting. An Agilent 2100 Bioanalyzer and agarose gel were used to check RNA quality, while a NanoDrop 2000 measured RNA concentration.

This record comes from a study of regulatory T cells in long-lasting Graves disease (dated by TCRdb to about 2021). In terms of the full investigation: In the newly diagnosed Graves' disease group, patients had been taking antithyroid drugs for less than 3 months. Peripheral blood TCR sequencing and RNA sequencing compared persistent Graves' disease patients with newly diagnosed Graves' disease patients. The study was conducted in China and was registered as a clinical trial. A total of around 33 samples were covered by TCR sequencing, comprising approximately 13 persistent and around 20 newly diagnosed Graves' disease patients.

CDR1 SGHTA and CDR2 FQGNSA were looked up in the germline V gene. V is pared back by 1 base and J by 9 bases, with 7 bases lying between the germline termini. Including cysteine and phenylalanine, the CDR3 has 12 amino acids. The DNA shown is the 36-base CDR3, in frame from base 1. What the work shows at the level of the full study, not this receptor alone: TRBV28, TRBJ1-2 and TRBJ2-5 were preferentially used in persistent disease, while TRBV20-1 and TRBJ2-1 were favored in newly diagnosed disease. Peripheral blood alone was examined, since thyroid tissue, which constituted the primary lesion, could not be accessed. Sequencing and analysis were limited to the TCR beta chain. As a limitation, the authors acknowledged that the small sample size may reduce accuracy. Persistent patients shared more public clonotypes among themselves (around 2,700) than newly diagnosed patients did (about 1,000). Compared with newly diagnosed patients, persistent Graves' disease patients had lower TCR Shannon entropy and fewer highly expanded clones, which suggests clonal expansion.

Libraries were made using multiplex PCR. Data came from an Illumina HiSeq 4000. To build TCR beta libraries, CDR3 regions were amplified by Arm-PCR using iRepertoire HTBI primers. Before sequencing, the PCR products went through gel purification. The paper's processing steps were these. A total of roughly 67 TRBV and 14 TRBJ segments were identified across samples and were used for gene usage analysis of CDR3 amino acid clonotypes. COPE and FqMerger were used to merge the filtered high-quality paired reads into contigs. BLAST was used to align contigs to IMGT TRBV, TRBD and TRBJ reference genes, with CDR3 defined following IMGT. Highly expanded clones were defined as clonotypes with a frequency above 0.1%. Shannon entropy was used to measure repertoire diversity, and the Gini coefficient was used to measure V-J evenness. Public clonotypes were defined as clonotypes shared by more than one individual. The public sequencing data were trimmed at Q25 with fastp and processed into clonotypes with MiXCR by TCRdb, which kept only in-frame beta chains. Entries that share a CDR3 protein sequence are merged under the most common genes and DNA. TCRdb's processing, not the authors', yielded these V and J calls. The sample table holds about 620,000 distinct CDR3 sequences, of which about 16% were seen once. In total, the top ten clones hold about 18% of the sample.

This sample also appeared in a second study, on T cells in Graves' hyperthyroidism and ophthalmopathy. As the second publication notes: A patient counted as having stable Graves' hyperthyroidism if no progression to ophthalmopathy occurred over 18 months of follow-up. Hyperthyroidism patients were newly diagnosed, with disease duration under 2 months, and aged 18 to 65 years. Patients with uncontrolled infections, other autoimmune diseases, pregnancy or lactation were excluded. Diagnoses relied on clinical symptoms, serum thyroxine and TRAb, thyroid ultrasound and orbital computed tomography. The first round of RT-PCR for the TCR CDR3 was performed with the HTBI primer set and the Qiagen OneStep RT-PCR kit. Most expanded thyroid clonotypes (frequency above 0.001) were also detected in blood, a finding suggesting that blood repertoires may reflect thyroid immune responses. A model built on a 13 V-J signature distinguished ophthalmopathy from stable hyperthyroidism, reaching approximately 89% sensitivity and 81.08% specificity in cross-validation and 80%/75% in testing. During validation, the model predicted progression to ophthalmopathy a median of roughly six months ahead of onset, with roughly 65% sensitivity and 72.22% specificity. A discovery cohort of about a hundred patients, approximately 45 with Graves' ophthalmopathy and 55 to 60 with stable Graves' hyperthyroidism, was used to find distinguishing TCR V-J signatures. Whether ophthalmopathy could be predicted prospectively was tested in an independent validation cohort made up of roughly 19 hyperthyroidism patients plus 17 patients who later progressed to ophthalmopathy. The roughly 100 discovery patients were randomly divided into training and test sets at a 7:3 ratio. In addition, the study compared T-cell repertoires in thyroid tissue and in blood from six Graves' hyperthyroidism patients. After sampling, hyperthyroidism patients received methimazole starting at 30 mg daily, and ophthalmopathy patients received high-dose intravenous methylprednisolone. The libraries were constructed in a second round of multiplex PCR and then size-selected and purified. The libraries were sequenced on an Illumina HiSeq2000 using paired-end 100 bp reads. Raw data were processed with SOAPnuke, discarding reads with adapters, uncalled bases, mean Phred below 15, or no exact constant-primer or identifier match. COPE v1.2.5 was used to merge high-quality paired reads, and clonotypes were defined as unique nucleotide sequences. MiTCR v1.1 was used to align clonotypes to the IMGT TRBV, TRBD and TRBJ reference segments. Only V-J combinations with frequency above 0.0001, covering 99% to 99.2% of repertoires, were analysed. The TCS score was defined as F50 (clonal expansion) divided by E x V (chaos), with BLOSUM62-based TCRdist calculated between CDR3 peptides within each V-J. Welch's t-statistics and random forest reduced 450 to 600 V-J features to roughly 13, which were used in a naive Bayes classifier (R e1071). No statistical method was used to set the sample size in advance, and investigators knew the group allocation. According to the paper, TCR Vbeta CDR3 sequencing was carried out on over 130 peripheral blood samples, which came from 40 to 45 ophthalmopathy, fewer than 80 hyperthyroidism and approximately 17 progressor patients.

Sample: peripheral blood mononuclear cells (PBMCs), taken at new diagnosis, from a patient treated with antithyroid drugs. The receptor was derived from a woman aged 25 to 45 with Graves disease. Donor details come from another sample of the same person, matched by shared clones. The chain couples TRBV7-2 to TRBJ2-1, with no confident D gene call. The CDR3 protein: CASSLDVGEQFF. The nucleotide sequence is given as TGTGCCAGCAGCTTAGATGTCGGTGAGCAGTTCTTC.